This is a list of T cell receptor beta chains from one sample in a study of blood T cell repertoires in COVID-19. Repertoires were generated with immunoSEQ multiplex PCR, while TCRdb's copy carries only in-frame clones and drops some. The sample lists about 120,000 clones; 90% were seen once. Sample: peripheral blood. The receptors were sampled from a human donor with active COVID-19. The donor label of this sample is uncertain. Both conserved end residues are part of each CDR3. The D gene is left open where the match is weak. Not all rows give a size; the values are once, few, many and, for expanded clones, a class.

clone_size,j_call,d_call,v_call,cdr3_nt,cdr3_aa
medium-sized,TRBJ2-7,-,TRBV7-8,TGTGCCAGCAGCTCGGGTAGAAATTTTGGACAGCGTGAAACCTACGAGCAGTACTTC,CASSSGRNFGQRETYEQYF
-,TRBJ2-1,-,TRBV11-2,TGTGCCAGCAGCCTGACAGGCAGGAGCTCCTACAATGAGCAGTTCTTC,CASSLTGRSSYNEQFF
-,TRBJ2-2,TRBD2,TRBV7-2,TGTGCCAGCAGCTTAACCCTAGCGGACACCGGGGAGCTGTTTTTT,CASSLTLADTGELFF
-,TRBJ1-5,TRBD1,TRBV19,TGTGCCAGTAGCGAACAGGGGGGTAATCAGCCCCAGCATTTT,CASSEQGGNQPQHF
-,TRBJ2-1,-,TRBV28,TGTGCCAGCAGCTCCGCCTCTTCTACCTACAATGAGCAGTTCTTC,CASSSASSTYNEQFF
-,TRBJ1-5,TRBD1,TRBV5-5,TGTGCCAGCAGCCCCGGACAGGGTGAGGCTCAGCCCCAGCATTTT,CASSPGQGEAQPQHF
few,TRBJ2-3,-,TRBV3-1/TRBV3-2,TGTGCCAGCAGCACGGGGGGCCAGATTCAGGATACGCAGTATTTT,CASSTGGQIQDTQYF
-,TRBJ1-1,TRBD1,TRBV9,TGTGCCAGCAGCGTAACAGGGGGGCCGAACACTGAAGCTTTCTTT,CASSVTGGPNTEAFF
-,TRBJ2-1,-,TRBV5-1,TGCGCCAGCAGCTTTGACCAGGTCAACAATGAGCAGTTCTTC,CASSFDQVNNEQFF
-,TRBJ2-5,TRBD2,TRBV9,TGTGCCAGCAGCGTAGAGGTGGCGGGGGGGTACGAGACCCAGTACTTC,CASSVEVAGGYETQYF
-,TRBJ2-7,-,TRBV28,TGTGCCAGCAGCCCGTCGGCCTACGAGCAGTACTTC,CASSPSAYEQYF
-,TRBJ2-5,TRBD1,TRBV14,TGTGCCAGCAGCCTCAGGGGGCGGAGAGAGACCCAGTACTTC,CASSLRGRRETQYF
-,TRBJ2-3,-,TRBV3-1/TRBV3-2,TGTGCCAGCAGCCAAGCGGGGTATGGCACAGATACGCAGTATTTT,CASSQAGYGTDTQYF
-,TRBJ2-1,-,TRBV14,TGTGCCAGCAGCCAAGATAATATGACATTTGGTTTTTTTTGGACTAACCAATACAATGAGCAGTTCTTC,CASSQDNMTFGFFWTNQYNEQFF
-,TRBJ2-3,TRBD2,TRBV7-2,TGTGCCAGCAGCTTACCTCGACTAGCGGGGAGCACAGATACGCAGTATTTT,CASSLPRLAGSTDTQYF
once,TRBJ2-7,TRBD2,TRBV20-1,TGCAGTGCTACGGTTAACGGGGGGATGTACTTC,CSATVNGGMYF
-,TRBJ2-1,-,TRBV11-2,TGTGCCAGCATCTTGAGAGGGGGGGGTACCTACAATGAGCAGTTCTTC,CASILRGGGTYNEQFF
-,TRBJ2-3,-,TRBV7-3,TGTGCCAGCAGCTCCGGGACAGATACGCAGTATTTT,CASSSGTDTQYF